Listed below are T cell receptor beta chains from one sample, sequenced in a study of blood T cell repertoires in COVID-19. The table came from immunoSEQ multiplex PCR; TCRdb's copy has only in-frame clones and leaves some out. The sample lists around 100,000 clones, roughly 87% occurring once. Input material: peripheral blood. The receptor source for this set is a human donor in a cohort sampled during active COVID-19. CDR3s include the opening cysteine and the closing phenylalanine or tryptophan. The D gene is left open where the match is weak. A row's size may be missing; if present it is once, few, many or a size class.

d_call cdr3_length j_call clone_size v_call cdr3_nt cdr3_aa
TRBD1 16 TRBJ2-7 NA TRBV28 TGTGCCAGCAGTCCACCCGGGACAGGGGTTTTTGGCGAGCAGTACTTC CASSPPGTGVFGEQYF
TRBD1 14 TRBJ1-2 NA TRBV24-1 TGTGCCACCAGTGATACAGGGGCGAACTATGGCTACACCTTC CATSDTGANYGYTF
TRBD2 15 TRBJ2-2 NA TRBV6-5 TGTGCCAGCACCCAACGTCGGGGGGAGGGCGGGGAGCTGTTTTTT CASTQRRGEGGELFF
NA 14 TRBJ1-3 NA TRBV6-5 TGTGCCAGCAGGAAGAAGAGCTCTGGAAACACCATATATTTT CASRKKSSGNTIYF
TRBD1 15 TRBJ2-1 NA TRBV4-1 TGCGCCAGCAGCCATATAGGACAGGGAAGGAATGAGCAGTTCTTC CASSHIGQGRNEQFF
TRBD1 14 TRBJ1-5 NA TRBV6-2/TRBV6-3 TGTGCCAGCAGTTACCCGGGACAGTTAACGCCCCAGCATTTT CASSYPGQLTPQHF
NA 12 TRBJ2-1 NA TRBV6-6 TGTGCCAGCAGTTACTCGTTCTATGAGCAGTTCTTC CASSYSFYEQFF
NA 12 TRBJ2-1 few TRBV12-3/TRBV12-4 TGTGCCAGCAGTGTGGGACTCGATGAGCAGTTCTTC CASSVGLDEQFF
NA 13 TRBJ1-2 few TRBV2 TGTGCCAGCAGCGAACAGGGAATGAGGGGCTACACCTTC CASSEQGMRGYTF
NA 14 TRBJ1-1 few TRBV5-1 TGCGCCAGCAGAAATACAGGGATGAACACTGAAGCTTTCTTT CASRNTGMNTEAFF
NA 14 TRBJ1-1 NA TRBV4-1 TGCGCCAGCAGCTACGGCCAGGGCCGGACTGAAGCTTTCTTT CASSYGQGRTEAFF
TRBD2 16 TRBJ2-2 NA TRBV6-2/TRBV6-3 TGTGCCAGCAGTAAACGACTAGCGGGAGACACCGGGGAGCTGTTTTTT CASSKRLAGDTGELFF
NA 14 TRBJ2-2 NA TRBV18 TGTGCCAGCTCACCGATGGAGATGGGCGGGGAGCTGTTTTTT CASSPMEMGGELFF
NA 14 TRBJ2-3 NA TRBV2 TGTGCCAGCAACGAAGCCCCACTCACAGATACGCAGTATTTT CASNEAPLTDTQYF
NA 13 TRBJ1-2 NA TRBV19 TGTGCCGGACGAGGGGGAGCCGGGGACGGCTACACCTTC CAGRGGAGDGYTF
TRBD1 17 TRBJ2-7 NA TRBV4-1 TGCGCCAGCAGCCAGACGGACGACAGGGACCCACCCTACGAGCAGTACTTC CASSQTDDRDPPYEQYF
NA 13 TRBJ2-7 NA TRBV5-1 TGCGCCAGCAGACTCATTTCCACCTACGAGCAGTACTTC CASRLISTYEQYF
NA 13 TRBJ2-2 NA TRBV6-6 TGTGCCAGCAGTTACGAGGGTAGCGGGGAGCTGTTTTTT CASSYEGSGELFF
TRBD2 15 TRBJ2-1 NA TRBV27 TGTGCCAGCAGGACTAGCGTAAGCTCCTACAATGAGCAGTTCTTC CASRTSVSSYNEQFF
NA 13 TRBJ1-2 NA TRBV2 TGTGCCAGCAGTGAGGGGGGGTACTATGGCTACACCTTC CASSEGGYYGYTF
NA 15 TRBJ1-2 NA TRBV7-2 TGTGCCAGCAGCGACCACAGGGTGACCTTCTATGGCTACACCTTC CASSDHRVTFYGYTF
NA 17 TRBJ2-7 NA TRBV28 TGTGCCAGCACTAAGAGGTTCGCGGGTTTTGGGGAAGGTGAGCAGTACTTC CASTKRFAGFGEGEQYF
TRBD1 15 TRBJ1-1 NA TRBV5-5 TGTGCCAGCAGCTTATCAAATACAGGGGGCCCTGAAGCTTTCTTT CASSLSNTGGPEAFF
NA 20 TRBJ1-3 NA TRBV9 TGTGCCAGCAGCACGGGTAAGCAGGAGGACGGACAGTCGTACGGAAACACCATATATTTT CASSTGKQEDGQSYGNTIYF
TRBD1 14 TRBJ1-2 NA TRBV3-1/TRBV3-2 TGTGCCAGCAGCCACGGACAGGGAGGCTATGGCTACACCTTC CASSHGQGGYGYTF
NA 12 TRBJ1-5 once TRBV12-3/TRBV12-4 TGTGCCAGCAGCCCCAGGGATCAGCCCCAGCATTTT CASSPRDQPQHF
TRBD1 11 TRBJ1-1 few TRBV25-1 TGTGCCAGCACCAAACAGGGGGCAGCTTTCTTT CASTKQGAAFF
TRBD2 16 TRBJ2-1 once TRBV7-9 TGTGCCAGCAGCTCCGAGGGAGGCGGGGGGTACAATGAGCAGTTCTTC CASSSEGGGGYNEQFF
NA 14 TRBJ1-1 NA TRBV5-1 TGCGCCAGCAGCGCAACAGAAATGAACACTGAAGCTTTCTTT CASSATEMNTEAFF
NA 11 TRBJ2-1 NA TRBV9 TGTGCCAGCAGCGTAGAACGTAGAGGCCTCTTC CASSVERRGLF
NA 14 TRBJ2-7 NA TRBV27 TGTGCCAGCAGTCCAGGACTAAGCGGCTACGAGCAGTACTTC CASSPGLSGYEQYF
TRBD1 15 TRBJ2-7 NA TRBV27 TGTGCCAGCCGTAAGACCGGGACAGGGGGCTACGAGCAGTACTTC CASRKTGTGGYEQYF